Given below is one T cell receptor (beta chain) in context. Its antigen is unknown. This CDR3 has 14 amino acids. The germline V gene encodes CDR1 DFQATT and CDR2 SNEGSKA (reference sequence). The junction had 9 bases not matched to a gene; V was cut back by 4 bases and J by 5 bases. This sample is part of a study of blood T cells in healthy people across ages. Study-wide findings and caveats: There was no known CMV status for donors, so expanded clonotype changes were possibly confounded.

It was with a sample-barcoded 5' primer and a J-beta primer mix that a second PCR of roughly 7 to 12 cycles was run. In TCRdb, the 5' RACE reads were re-called with MiXCR into one record per CDR3 protein. The table records around 780,000 distinct CDR3 sequences, 20% to 30% of them present only once. This same sample was also part of a study on T cells of mothers and their children.

This sequence was found in a boy younger than 18 in good health. Specimen: blood. V and J are TRBV20-1 and TRBJ1-2, with 8 bases fitting TRBD1. CDR3 in DNA: TGCAGTGCTAAAGGACAGGGATTACTATATGGCTACACCTTC. Residues: CSAKGQGLLYGYTF.